The 14 T cell receptor beta chains below were found in one sample sequenced in a study of cytomegalovirus exposure and HLA in healthy donors (dated by TCRdb to between 2016 and 2019). Libraries were built with the immunoSEQ multiplex PCR assay. The multiplex PCR relied on a mix of 60 forward primers for TCR Vbeta segments and 13 reverse primers for TCR Jbeta segments. TCRdb mirrors the immuneACCESS table, restricted to in-frame sequences. Some clones are absent from its copies; in checked studies, under half trace to an unresolved V gene, and the reason for the others is unknown. The sample profile shows more than 85,000 clones; about three quarters of them were found once. The ten top clones hold about 5.7% of the sample. Specimen: PBMCs. All receptors derive from a male donor in good health and CMV-seronegative.

The CDR3 reads CASSTLAGSNEKLFF. CDR3 DNA sequence: TGTGCCAGCAGTACTCTAGCGGGGAGTAATGAAAAACTGTTTTTT. The chain recombines TRBV6-6 with TRBJ1-4, with D unresolved. The V end lost 5 bases, the J end lost 4 bases, and 14 bases lay between the germline ends. The CDR3 has 15 amino acids. Germline V gene sequence: CDR1 MNHNY, CDR2 SVGAGI (reference sequence).

The chain uses TRBV9 and TRBJ2-1, with D tentatively TRBD2 (7 bases). CDR1 is SGDLS and CDR2 is YYNGEE in the germline V gene. Trimming left V 0 bases short and J 9 bases short, with 19 bases between. The CDR3 length is 16 residues. This chain's CDR3 is CASSVAGGGGVTEQFF. DNA for the CDR3: TGTGCCAGCAGCGTAGCCGGGGGAGGGGGGGTGACTGAGCAGTTCTTC.

The gene calls are TRBV11-3 and TRBJ2-7; TRBD1 matches at 7 bases. The CDR3 sequence is 14 residues long. Germline V gene sequence: CDR1 SGHNT, CDR2 YENEEA. V lost 4 bases and J lost 0; bases outside the gene matches: 3. The CDR3: CASSSWDSSYEQYF. CDR3 sequence (DNA): TGTGCCAGCAGCTCATGGGACAGCTCCTACGAGCAGTACTTC.

This rearrangement joins TRBV29-1 to TRBJ2-1, with 9 bases aligning to TRBD1. CDR1 SQVTM and CDR2 ANQGSEA come from the germline V gene. This CDR3 has 14 amino acids. J gave up 5 bases and V 0 bases, and 2 bases lay outside the gene matches. CDR3 in amino acids: CSVEDDRGNNEQFF. DNA of the CDR3: TGCAGCGTTGAAGATGACAGGGGGAACAATGAGCAGTTCTTC.

J is TRBJ2-1 and V is TRBV4-2; the match to TRBD2 covers 14 bases. The germline V gene encodes CDR1 LGHNA and CDR2 YNFKEQ. The ends lost 4 bases at V and 4 bases at J; junction bases unmatched: 9. The CDR3 spans 18 residues. CDR3 nucleotide sequence: TGTGCCAGCAGCCGCGGGACTAGCGGGAGTGAGGGGTACAATGAGCAGTTCTTC. Translating gives CASSRGTSGSEGYNEQFF.

This clone is a singleton in its sample. This chain joins TRBV9 and TRBJ2-1; 7 bases are a match to TRBD2. Germline V CDR1 and CDR2: SGDLS, YYNGEE. The trim removed 0 bases at V and 2 bases at J, leaving 5 bases unmatched. The CDR3 has 16 residues. The CDR3 protein is CASSVGAGTTYNEQFF. The DNA of the CDR3 is TGTGCCAGCAGCGTAGGGGCCGGGACTACCTACAATGAGCAGTTCTTC. Based on the CDR3 plus reference TRBV9 and TRBJ2-1, the full variable domain is DSGVTQTPKHLITATGQRVTLRCSPRSGDLSVYWYQQSLDQGLQFLIQYYNGEERAKGNILERFSAQQFPDLHSELNLSSLELGDSALYFCASSVGAGTTYNEQFFGPGTRLTVL.

Note on this clone: At one end the junction does not follow the germline gene, possibly because of a read error. The rearrangement joins TRBV7-9 to TRBJ1-1; TRBD1 matches 11 bases. The CDR3 spans 14 residues. The V gene's germline CDR1 is SEHNR and CDR2 FQNEAQ (reference sequence). CDR3 in DNA: TGTTCCAGCAGACACACGGGACAGGGGGCTGAAGCTTTCTTT. It translates to CSSRHTGQGAEAFF.

The rearrangement joins TRBV30 to TRBJ2-2; TRBD1 is a possible D gene (5 bases). The CDR3 spans 10 residues. Germline CDR1 is GTSNPN and CDR2 is SVGIG (reference sequence). Trimming took off 4 bases at V and 15 bases at J, with 12 bases between the two ends. CDR3 region: CAWKAGRMFF. In DNA form, the CDR3 reads TGTGCCTGGAAGGCAGGGCGGATGTTTTTT.

This clone is a singleton in its sample. The chain employs TRBV5-4 and TRBJ2-5; 10 nucleotides agree with TRBD1. The DNA end is a closer match to TRBJ2-7, so the J assignment may be wrong. Germline loops: CDR1 SGHNT, CDR2 YYREEE (reference sequence). This CDR3 contains 14 residues. The CDR3 sequence is CATTLWTGGYEQYF. The CDR3 coding sequence is TGTGCCACCACCCTTTGGACAGGGGGATACGAGCAGTACTTC.

The chain couples TRBV5-1 to TRBJ2-2; 8 nucleotides align to TRBD1. Germline V gene data show CDR1 as SGHRS and CDR2 as YFSETQ. V shed 5 bases and J 7 bases; nucleotides not matched to a gene: 7. The CDR3 runs to 14 residues. CDR3 region: CASSRQGRDGELFF. The DNA for the CDR3 is TGCGCCAGCAGTAGACAGGGGCGGGACGGGGAGCTGTTTTTT.

The chain combines TRBV11-2 with TRBJ2-7, with 12 bases aligning to TRBD2. The germline V gene encodes CDR1 SGHAT and CDR2 FQNNGV. The V and J ends lost 1 base and 7 bases, in that order; junction bases with no gene match: 8. The CDR3 is 16 residues long. DNA of the CDR3: TGTGCCAGCAGCTTAGGCACCGGACTAGCGGGAATAGAGCAGTACTTC. Amino acids: CASSLGTGLAGIEQYF.

The V gene is TRBV20-1, the J gene TRBJ2-5; D is undetermined. Germline CDR1 DFQATT, CDR2 SNEGSKA (reference sequence). With 3 bases removed from V and 11 bases from J, the gap between germline ends came to 13 bases. This CDR3 spans 11 amino acids. The CDR3 region is CSASEVPQQYF. The CDR3 bases are TGCAGTGCTAGTGAGGTCCCCCAGCAGTACTTC.

V gene TRBV15 combines with J gene TRBJ2-3, with 15 bases that match TRBD2. Germline V gives CDR1 LNHNV, CDR2 YYDKDF (reference sequence). V dropped 3 bases and J dropped 5; count of bases not matched to a gene: 3. This CDR3 has 16 residues. The CDR3 region has the DNA TGTGCCACCAGCAGGGGACTAGCGGGAGGAGGAGATACGCAGTATTTT. Its translation: CATSRGLAGGGDTQYF.

The V gene is TRBV27, the J gene TRBJ2-2, with TRBD1 matching 9 bases. The germline gives CDR1 MNHEY, CDR2 SMNVEV (reference sequence). This CDR3 comprises 14 residues. Germline trimming cut 6 bases from V and 4 bases from J; bases unmatched to any gene: 3. Here the CDR3 reads CASRNRGLTGELFF. The CDR3 coding sequence is TGTGCCAGCAGAAACAGGGGGCTCACCGGGGAGCTGTTTTTT.